These T cell receptor beta chains were read from a single sample in a study of blood T cell repertoires in COVID-19. Method: immunoSEQ multiplex PCR; TCRdb's copy keeps in-frame clones and lacks some. This sample has roughly 130,000 clones, with around 77% found just once. The sample was peripheral blood. The origin of the receptors is a man aged 60 to 75 with active or convalescent COVID-19. Both conserved end residues are part of each CDR3. The D gene is left open where the match is weak. Clone size is given for some rows only: seen once, a few or many times, or a class if the clone is expanded.

>TRBD1|.|TRBJ2-7|TRBV7-6
TGTGCCAGCAGCCGGGGTAGGCAGGGGGCAAGTGAGCAGTACTTC
CASSRGRQGASEQYF
>TRBD2|.|TRBJ2-7|TRBV28
TGTGCCAGCCTTGGCGGGAGCTACGAGCAGTACTTC
CASLGGSYEQYF
>.|.|TRBJ1-4|TRBV7-2
TGTGCCAGCAGCTATGGGGGGGGGACGGAGAATGAAAAACTGTTTTTT
CASSYGGGTENEKLFF
>.|.|TRBJ1-5|TRBV28
TGTGCCAGCAGTTCGGTCAGGGAGGGGGATCAGCCCCAGCATTTT
CASSSVREGDQPQHF
>.|.|TRBJ1-1|TRBV19
TGTGCCAGTAGTTATACAGGGAGCCAAGCTTTCTTT
CASSYTGSQAFF
>.|.|TRBJ1-2|TRBV28
TGTGCCAGCGGACTTATCAATTATGGCTACACCTTC
CASGLINYGYTF
>TRBD1|.|TRBJ2-7|TRBV5-1
TGCGCCAGCAGCGAAGGGGGCGCCGGGAACGAGCAGTACTTC
CASSEGGAGNEQYF
>.|.|TRBJ1-6|TRBV29-1
TGCAGCGTTCAGACAGCCGGACGGCATTCACCCCTCCACTTT
CSVQTAGRHSPLHF
>TRBD1|.|TRBJ2-1|TRBV7-9
TGTGCCAGCAGCTTGACAGGGCTCCACAATGAGCAGTTCTTC
CASSLTGLHNEQFF
>.|.|TRBJ1-5|TRBV4-2
TGTGCCAGCAGCCAACCTCCTAACCCCCAGCATTTT
CASSQPPNPQHF
>.|.|TRBJ1-2|TRBV6-5
TGTGCCAGCAGACAGGGACGAGATGGCTACACCTTC
CASRQGRDGYTF
>TRBD1|.|TRBJ2-3|TRBV5-8
TGTGCCAGCAGCTTGGACGGGACAGGGGTGGATACGCAGTATTTT
CASSLDGTGVDTQYF
>TRBD2|.|TRBJ2-7|TRBV18
TGTGCCAGCTCACTAACTAGCGGGTGGAGCTCCTACGAGCAGTACTTC
CASSLTSGWSSYEQYF
>TRBD2|.|TRBJ2-1|TRBV5-6
TGTGCCAGCAGCTCCGGACTAGCGGACTACTACAATGAGCAGTTCTTC
CASSSGLADYYNEQFF
>TRBD2|once|TRBJ2-7|TRBV5-5
TGTGCCAGCAGCGCCAAGGGGGGGACTAGCATCGAGCAGTACTTC
CASSAKGGTSIEQYF
>TRBD1|.|TRBJ1-2|TRBV7-2
TGTGCCAGCAGCTTAGGTTGGACAGGGGCCTATGGCTACACCTTC
CASSLGWTGAYGYTF
>.|once|TRBJ1-2|TRBV21-1
TGTGCCAGCAGACCAAGCCGGACAGGGGGGAATAACTATGGCTACACCTTC
CASRPSRTGGNNYGYTF
>TRBD2|.|TRBJ2-1|TRBV5-1
TGCGCCAGCAGCTTGGAACTAGCGGGGTCCTCCACCTACAATGAGCAGTTCTTC
CASSLELAGSSTYNEQFF
>.|few|TRBJ1-1|TRBV7-9
TGTGCCAGCAGCTTAATGGGGGCGGCTGAAGCTTTCTTT
CASSLMGAAEAFF
>.|once|TRBJ1-2|TRBV18
TGTGCCAGCTCACCACTACAGAGTCACTCCGACGCTGGCTACACCTTC
CASSPLQSHSDAGYTF
>.|few|TRBJ2-5|TRBV18
TGTGCCAGCTCACCCCTGTCGGGGGACGAGACCCAGTACTTC
CASSPLSGDETQYF
>.|once|TRBJ2-5|TRBV7-2
TGTGCCAGCAGCTTACTAGCCTCCCCCCAAGAGACCCAGTACTTC
CASSLLASPQETQYF
>.|.|TRBJ1-1|TRBV9
TGTGCCAGCAGCGAGGAACCCGGGAGCACTGAAGCTTTCTTT
CASSEEPGSTEAFF
>.|.|TRBJ1-4|TRBV5-1
TGCGCCAGCAGCTTGGCCAGGGCAGGGGCAACTAATGAAAAACTGTTTTTT
CASSLARAGATNEKLFF
>TRBD1|.|TRBJ2-7|TRBV2
TGTGCCAGCAGGGCCGACAGGGGAACCCACTACGAGCAGTACTTC
CASRADRGTHYEQYF
>TRBD1|.|TRBJ2-7|TRBV19
TGTGCCAGTAGTGTCACGACAGGGATCGAGCAGTACTTC
CASSVTTGIEQYF
>TRBD1|.|TRBJ1-2|TRBV5-1
TGCGCCAGCAGCCCTGAGGGGGCAGGTTCCCCATATGGCTACACCTTC
CASSPEGAGSPYGYTF
>.|.|TRBJ2-7|TRBV9
TGTGCCAGCAGCGTAGCTACGGGGTACGAGCAGTACTTC
CASSVATGYEQYF
>.|many|TRBJ2-2|TRBV3-1/TRBV3-2
TGTGCCAGCAGCTCGGGGGCGAACACCGGGGAGCTGTTTTTT
CASSSGANTGELFF
>.|.|TRBJ2-2|TRBV5-1
TGCGCCAGCAGCTTGGCTCTGAACACCGGGGAGCTGTTTTTT
CASSLALNTGELFF
>.|.|TRBJ1-2|TRBV12-3/TRBV12-4
TGTGCCAGCAGTTCCCGAGTCGGCTACACCTTC
CASSSRVGYTF
>TRBD1|.|TRBJ1-2|TRBV7-9
TGTGCCAGCAGCTTAGATCAAGGCAGGGGGAAAGGCTACACCTTC
CASSLDQGRGKGYTF
>.|.|TRBJ2-3|TRBV19
TGTGCCAGTAGCTCCAGGGGAGATACGCAGTATTTT
CASSSRGDTQYF
>TRBD2|.|TRBJ2-1|TRBV7-2
TGTGCCAGCAGCTTAGCCCGGCTAGCGGGAGAGAACAATGAGCAGTTCTTC
CASSLARLAGENNEQFF
>.|.|TRBJ2-1|TRBV10-3
TGTGCCATCAACGGACTAGGGGGTAGGGAGCAGTTCTTC
CAINGLGGREQFF
>TRBD1|.|TRBJ2-7|TRBV7-2
TGTGCCAGCAGCGCTGACAGGGTCTACGAGCAGTACTTC
CASSADRVYEQYF
>TRBD2|.|TRBJ2-1|TRBV6-2/TRBV6-3
TGTGCCAGCAGTTATTATCTAGCGGGAATTACCTCCTACAATGAGCAGTTCTTC
CASSYYLAGITSYNEQFF
>.|many|TRBJ2-1|TRBV7-7
TGTGCCAGCAGCTTATCCGGACATAATGAGCAGTTCTTC
CASSLSGHNEQFF
>.|.|TRBJ1-6|TRBV20-1
TGCAGTGCTAGTCAGGGGCATCTGTCACCCCTCCACTTT
CSASQGHLSPLHF
>.|.|TRBJ2-7|TRBV20-1
TGCAGTGCTCCAGACACCCAGCAGTACTTC
CSAPDTQQYF
>TRBD1|.|TRBJ1-2|TRBV28
TGTGCCAGCAGTTTACGGGAAGGGTCAGGGGGCCCGTCCGGCTACACCTTC
CASSLREGSGGPSGYTF
>TRBD2|.|TRBJ2-7|TRBV7-2
TGTGCCAGCAGCTCCCAACTGGGACTAGCGGGTCCCTACGAGCAGTACTTC
CASSSQLGLAGPYEQYF
>TRBD1|few|TRBJ1-2|TRBV2
TGTGCCAGCACTGGGACAGGGGGTGGAGGCTACACCTTC
CASTGTGGGGYTF
>.|.|TRBJ2-7|TRBV15
TGTGCCACCAGCAGATTCCCGGGCTACGAGCAGTACTTC
CATSRFPGYEQYF
>TRBD2|.|TRBJ2-1|TRBV27
TGTGCCAGCAGTTTCTTTAGCGGGTACTACAATGAGCAGTTCTTC
CASSFFSGYYNEQFF
>TRBD1|.|TRBJ2-3|TRBV5-6
TGTGCCAGCAGCGCAACGACAGGGGGCGGGACAGATACGCAGTATTTT
CASSATTGGGTDTQYF